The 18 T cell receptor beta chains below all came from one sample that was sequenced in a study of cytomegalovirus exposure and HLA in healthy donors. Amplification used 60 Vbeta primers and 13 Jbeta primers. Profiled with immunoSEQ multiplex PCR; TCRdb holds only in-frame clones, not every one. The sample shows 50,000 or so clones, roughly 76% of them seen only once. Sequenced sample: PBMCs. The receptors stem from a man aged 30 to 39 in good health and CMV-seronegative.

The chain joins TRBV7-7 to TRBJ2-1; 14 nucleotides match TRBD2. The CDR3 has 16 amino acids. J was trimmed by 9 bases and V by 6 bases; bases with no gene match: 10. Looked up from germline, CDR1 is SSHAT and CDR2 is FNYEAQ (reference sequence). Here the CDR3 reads CASSPGGTSGSGEQFF. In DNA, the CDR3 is TGTGCCAGCAGTCCTGGGGGGACTAGCGGGAGTGGTGAGCAGTTCTTC.

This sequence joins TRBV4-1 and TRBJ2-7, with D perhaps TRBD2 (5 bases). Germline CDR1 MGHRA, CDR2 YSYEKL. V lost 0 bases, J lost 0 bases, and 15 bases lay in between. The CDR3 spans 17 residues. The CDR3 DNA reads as TGCGCCAGCAGCCAAGATTTGGGATTGGGAGACTCCTACGAGCAGTACTTC. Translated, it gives CASSQDLGLGDSYEQYF.

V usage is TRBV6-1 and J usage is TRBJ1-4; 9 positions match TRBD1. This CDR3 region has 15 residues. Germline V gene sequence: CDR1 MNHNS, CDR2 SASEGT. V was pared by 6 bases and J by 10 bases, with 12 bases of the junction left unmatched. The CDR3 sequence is CASRAPGTGLGKLFF. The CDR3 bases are TGTGCCAGCAGGGCCCCCGGGACAGGGCTGGGAAAACTGTTTTTT.

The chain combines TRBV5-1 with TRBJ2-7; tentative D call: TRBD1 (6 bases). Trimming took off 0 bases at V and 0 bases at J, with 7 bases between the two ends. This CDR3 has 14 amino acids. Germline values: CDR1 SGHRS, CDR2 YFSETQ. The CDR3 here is CASSLEDSSYEQYF. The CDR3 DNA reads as TGCGCCAGCAGCTTGGAGGACAGCTCCTACGAGCAGTACTTC.

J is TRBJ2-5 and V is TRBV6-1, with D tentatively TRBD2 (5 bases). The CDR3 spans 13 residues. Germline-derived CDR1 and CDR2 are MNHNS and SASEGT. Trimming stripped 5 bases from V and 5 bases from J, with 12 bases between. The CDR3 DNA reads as TGTGCCAGCAGTTGGACTCAACAGGAGACCCAGTACTTC. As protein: CASSWTQQETQYF.

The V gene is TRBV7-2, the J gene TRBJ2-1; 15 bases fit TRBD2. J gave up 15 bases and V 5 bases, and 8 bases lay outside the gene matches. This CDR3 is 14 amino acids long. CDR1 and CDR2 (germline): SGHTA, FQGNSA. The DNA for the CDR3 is TGTGCCAGCAGCATAACCGGGACTAGCGGGAGGCTGTTCTTC. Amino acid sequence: CASSITGTSGRLFF.

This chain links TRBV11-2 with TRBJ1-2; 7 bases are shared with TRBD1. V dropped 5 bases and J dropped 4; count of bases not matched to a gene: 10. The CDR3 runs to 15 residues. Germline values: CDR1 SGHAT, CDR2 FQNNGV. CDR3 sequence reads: CASSDYQGDGYGYTF. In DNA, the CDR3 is TGTGCCAGCAGCGACTATCAGGGGGATGGCTATGGCTACACCTTC.

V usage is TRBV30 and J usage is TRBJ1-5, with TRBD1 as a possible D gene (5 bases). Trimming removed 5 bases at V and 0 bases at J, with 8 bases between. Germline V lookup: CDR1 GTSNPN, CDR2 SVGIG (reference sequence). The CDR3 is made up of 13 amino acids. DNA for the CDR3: TGTGCCTGGGGGGCAGGTAGCAATCAGCCCCAGCATTTT. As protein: CAWGAGSNQPQHF.

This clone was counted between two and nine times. CDR3 loop: CASSQDSGGLLAGELFF. CDR3 bases: TGCGCCAGCAGCCAAGATTCAGGGGGTCTTTTGGCCGGGGAGCTGTTTTTT. This chain joins TRBV4-1 and TRBJ2-2; 7 positions match TRBD1. The trim removed 0 bases at V and 6 bases at J, leaving 10 bases unmatched. Germline assignment: CDR1 MGHRA and CDR2 YSYEKL. The CDR3 loop spans 17 amino acids.

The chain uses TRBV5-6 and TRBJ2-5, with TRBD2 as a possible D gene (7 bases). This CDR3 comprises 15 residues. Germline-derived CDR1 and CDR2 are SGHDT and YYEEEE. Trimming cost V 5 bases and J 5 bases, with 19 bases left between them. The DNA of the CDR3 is TGTGCCAGCAGTCCTGATGGGGGGGCCGATGAGACCCAGTACTTC. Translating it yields CASSPDGGADETQYF.

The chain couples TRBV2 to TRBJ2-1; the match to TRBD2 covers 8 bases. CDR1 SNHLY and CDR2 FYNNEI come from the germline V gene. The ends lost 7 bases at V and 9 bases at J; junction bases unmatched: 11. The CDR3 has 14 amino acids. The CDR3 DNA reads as TGTGCCAGCAAAGGTCGGGAGGGGGGAGGTGAGCAGTTCTTC. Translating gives CASKGREGGGEQFF. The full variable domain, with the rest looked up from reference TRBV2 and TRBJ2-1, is EPEVTQTPSHQVTQMGQEVILRCVPISNHLYFYWYRQILGQKVEFLVSFYNNEISEKSEIFDDQFSVERPDGSNFTLKIRSTKLEDSAMYFCASKGREGGGEQFFGPGTRLTVL.

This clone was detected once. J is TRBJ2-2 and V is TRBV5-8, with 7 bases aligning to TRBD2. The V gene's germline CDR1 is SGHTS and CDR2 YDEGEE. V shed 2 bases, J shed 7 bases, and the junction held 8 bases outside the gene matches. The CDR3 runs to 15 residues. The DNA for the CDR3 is TGTGCCAGCAGCTTCCGGCGGGAGCTTAGCGGGGAGCTGTTTTTT. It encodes CASSFRRELSGELFF.

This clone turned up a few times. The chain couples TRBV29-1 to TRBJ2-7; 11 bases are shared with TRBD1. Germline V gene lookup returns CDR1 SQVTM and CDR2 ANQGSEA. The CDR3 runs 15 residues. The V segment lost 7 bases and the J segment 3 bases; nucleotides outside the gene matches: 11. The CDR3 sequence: CSANRGTGGNYEQYF. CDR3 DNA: TGCAGCGCCAACCGGGGGACAGGGGGGAACTACGAGCAGTACTTC.

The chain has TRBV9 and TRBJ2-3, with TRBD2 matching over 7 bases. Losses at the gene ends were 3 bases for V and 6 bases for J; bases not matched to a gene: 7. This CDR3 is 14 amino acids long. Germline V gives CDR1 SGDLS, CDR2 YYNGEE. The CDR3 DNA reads TGTGCCAGCAGCGAGACCAGCGGGGTGGATACGCAGTATTTT. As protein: CASSETSGVDTQYF.

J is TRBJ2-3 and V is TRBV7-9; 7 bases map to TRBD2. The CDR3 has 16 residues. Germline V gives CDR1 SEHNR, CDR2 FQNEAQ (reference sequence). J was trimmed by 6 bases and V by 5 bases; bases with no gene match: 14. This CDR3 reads CASSQRRGTQTDTQYF. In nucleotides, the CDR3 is TGTGCCAGCAGCCAAAGGCGGGGGACCCAAACCGATACGCAGTATTTT.

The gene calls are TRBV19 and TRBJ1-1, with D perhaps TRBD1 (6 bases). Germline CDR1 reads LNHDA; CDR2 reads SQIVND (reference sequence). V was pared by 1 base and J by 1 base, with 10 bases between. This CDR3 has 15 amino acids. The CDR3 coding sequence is TGTGCCAGTAGTATAGCAGGGGTCAAGAACACTGAAGCTTTCTTT. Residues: CASSIAGVKNTEAFF.

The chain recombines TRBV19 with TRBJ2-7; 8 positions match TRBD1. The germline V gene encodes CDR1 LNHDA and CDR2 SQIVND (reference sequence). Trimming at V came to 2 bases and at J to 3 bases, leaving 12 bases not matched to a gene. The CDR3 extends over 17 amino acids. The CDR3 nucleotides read TGTGCCAGTAGTATATCTCCTACGGGCAGGGGGCTCTACGAGCAGTACTTC. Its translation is CASSISPTGRGLYEQYF.

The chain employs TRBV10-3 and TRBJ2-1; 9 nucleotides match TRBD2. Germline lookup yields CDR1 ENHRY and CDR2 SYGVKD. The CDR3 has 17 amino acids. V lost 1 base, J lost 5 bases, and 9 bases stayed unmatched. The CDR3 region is CAISEWREGPRNNEQFF. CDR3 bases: TGTGCCATCAGTGAGTGGCGGGAGGGCCCCCGAAACAATGAGCAGTTCTTC.